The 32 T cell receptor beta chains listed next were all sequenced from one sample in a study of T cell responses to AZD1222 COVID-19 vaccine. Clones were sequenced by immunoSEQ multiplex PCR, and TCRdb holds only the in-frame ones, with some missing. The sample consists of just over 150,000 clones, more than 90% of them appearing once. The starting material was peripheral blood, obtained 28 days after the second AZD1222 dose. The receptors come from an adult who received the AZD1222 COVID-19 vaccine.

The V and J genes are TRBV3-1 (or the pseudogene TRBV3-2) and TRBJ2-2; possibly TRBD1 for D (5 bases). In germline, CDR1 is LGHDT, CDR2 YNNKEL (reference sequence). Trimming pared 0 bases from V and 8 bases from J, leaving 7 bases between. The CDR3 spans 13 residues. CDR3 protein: CASSQDRGGELFF. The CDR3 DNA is TGTGCCAGCAGCCAAGATAGGGGAGGGGAGCTGTTTTTT.

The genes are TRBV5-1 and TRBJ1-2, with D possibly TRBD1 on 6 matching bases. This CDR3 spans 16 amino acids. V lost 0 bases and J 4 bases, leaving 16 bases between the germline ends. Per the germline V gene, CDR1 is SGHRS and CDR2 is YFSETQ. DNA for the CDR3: TGCGCCAGCAGCTTGGTGCCGGCGACAGGAACCTATGGCTACACCTTC. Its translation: CASSLVPATGTYGYTF.

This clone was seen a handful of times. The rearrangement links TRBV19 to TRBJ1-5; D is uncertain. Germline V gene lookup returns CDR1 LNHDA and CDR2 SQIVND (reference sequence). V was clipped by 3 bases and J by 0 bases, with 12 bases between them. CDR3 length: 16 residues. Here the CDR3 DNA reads TGTGCCAGTAGTATTAGTGCCCTGTATAGCAATCAGCCCCAGCATTTT. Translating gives CASSISALYSNQPQHF.

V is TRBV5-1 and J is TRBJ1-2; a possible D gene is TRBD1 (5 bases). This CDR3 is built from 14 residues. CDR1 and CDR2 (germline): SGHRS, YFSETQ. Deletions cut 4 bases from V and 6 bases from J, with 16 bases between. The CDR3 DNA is TGCGCCAGCAGCATTTATACAGGAACGGATGGCTACACCTTC. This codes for CASSIYTGTDGYTF.

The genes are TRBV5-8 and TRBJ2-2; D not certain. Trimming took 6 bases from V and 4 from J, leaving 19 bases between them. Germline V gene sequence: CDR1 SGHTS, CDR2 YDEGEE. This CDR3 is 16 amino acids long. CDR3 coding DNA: TGTGCCAGCAACCCTCGAACGGAGAGAGGCACCGGGGAGCTGTTTTTT. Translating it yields CASNPRTERGTGELFF.

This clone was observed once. CDR3 protein: CASSLGKNGYTF. The CDR3 DNA follows: TGTGCCAGCAGTTTAGGAAAAAATGGCTACACCTTC. The chain has TRBV28 and TRBJ1-2, with D unresolved. The germline CDR1 and CDR2 sequences are MDHEN and SYDVKM. Trimming shortened V by 2 bases and J by 6 bases, and 7 bases separated the two germline ends. The length of the CDR3 is 12 residues.

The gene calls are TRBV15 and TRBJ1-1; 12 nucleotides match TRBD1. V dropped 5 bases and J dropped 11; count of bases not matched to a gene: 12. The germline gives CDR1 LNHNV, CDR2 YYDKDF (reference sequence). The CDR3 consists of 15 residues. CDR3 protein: CATSRWDRGLAGAFF. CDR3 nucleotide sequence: TGTGCCACCAGCCGATGGGACAGGGGGCTCGCAGGCGCTTTCTTT. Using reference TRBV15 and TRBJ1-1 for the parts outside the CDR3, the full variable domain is DAMVIQNPRYQVTQFGKPVTLSCSQTLNHNVMYWYQQKSSQAPKLLFHYYDKDFNNEADTPDNFQSRRPNTSFCFLDIRSPGLGDTAMYLCATSRWDRGLAGAFFGQGTRLTVV.

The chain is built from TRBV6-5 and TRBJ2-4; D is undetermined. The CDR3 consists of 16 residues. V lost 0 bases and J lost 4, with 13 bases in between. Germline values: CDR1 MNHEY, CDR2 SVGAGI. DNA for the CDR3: TGTGCCAGCAGTTACTCTGCGAATGGGGTTAAAAACATTCAGTACTTC. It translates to CASSYSANGVKNIQYF.

The CDR3: CASSKDSVNTEAFF. The CDR3 DNA reads as TGTGCCAGCTCGAAGGACAGCGTAAACACTGAAGCTTTCTTT. The rearrangement joins TRBV18 to TRBJ1-1, with TRBD1 as a possible D gene (6 bases). V was pared by 6 bases and J by 2 bases, with 13 bases between. The CDR3 loop spans 14 amino acids. From germline, CDR1 is KGHSH and CDR2 LQKENI. Together with reference TRBV18 and TRBJ1-1, the CDR3 gives the full variable domain: NAGVMQNPRHLVRRRGQEARLRCSPMKGHSHVYWYRQLPEEGLKFMVYLQKENIIDESGMPKERFSAEFPKEGPSILRIQQVVRGDSAAYFCASSKDSVNTEAFFGQGTRLTVV.

CDR3 region: CASSLVGRTSDEAFF. CDR3 sequence (DNA): TGTGCCAGCAGCTTGGTCGGACGGACGAGCGATGAAGCTTTCTTT. The chain couples TRBV5-4 to TRBJ1-1; D uncertain. Per the germline V gene, CDR1 is SGHNT and CDR2 is YYREEE (reference sequence). The CDR3 totals 15 residues. With 0 bases removed from V and 7 bases from J, the gap between germline ends came to 16 bases.

The CDR3 region is CASSRGLATTSTDTQYF. The CDR3 nucleotides read TGCGCCAGCAGCAGGGGACTAGCCACAACTAGCACAGATACGCAGTATTTT. The chain joins TRBV5-1 to TRBJ2-3, with 9 bases lining up with TRBD2. Trimming cost V 4 bases and J 0 bases; bases outside gene matches: 9. The CDR3 spans 17 residues. Germline V gene lookup returns CDR1 SGHRS and CDR2 YFSETQ.

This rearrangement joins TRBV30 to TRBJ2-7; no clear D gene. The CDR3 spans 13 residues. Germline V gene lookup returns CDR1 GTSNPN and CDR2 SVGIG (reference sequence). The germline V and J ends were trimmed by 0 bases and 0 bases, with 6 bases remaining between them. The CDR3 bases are TGTGCCTGGAGTGTAAGCCACTCCTACGAGCAGTACTTC. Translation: CAWSVSHSYEQYF.

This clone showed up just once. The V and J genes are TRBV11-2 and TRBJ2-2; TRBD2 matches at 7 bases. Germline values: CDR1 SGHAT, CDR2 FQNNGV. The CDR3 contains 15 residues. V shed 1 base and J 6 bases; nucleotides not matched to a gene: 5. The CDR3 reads CASSLAPLAAGELFF. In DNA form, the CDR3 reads TGTGCCAGCAGCTTAGCCCCTCTAGCGGCCGGGGAGCTGTTTTTT.

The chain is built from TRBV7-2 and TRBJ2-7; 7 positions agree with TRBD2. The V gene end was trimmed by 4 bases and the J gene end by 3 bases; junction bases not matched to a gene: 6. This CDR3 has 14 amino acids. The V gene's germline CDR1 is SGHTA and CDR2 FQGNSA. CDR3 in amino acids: CASSSSGEGYEQYF. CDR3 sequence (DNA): TGTGCCAGCAGCTCTTCGGGGGAGGGCTACGAGCAGTACTTC.

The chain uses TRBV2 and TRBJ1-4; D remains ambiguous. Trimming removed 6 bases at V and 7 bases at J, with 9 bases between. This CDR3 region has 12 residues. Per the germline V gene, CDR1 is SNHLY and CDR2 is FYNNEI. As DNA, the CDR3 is TGTGCCAGCAGCAGACCGGGTGAAAAACTGTTTTTT. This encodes CASSRPGEKLFF.

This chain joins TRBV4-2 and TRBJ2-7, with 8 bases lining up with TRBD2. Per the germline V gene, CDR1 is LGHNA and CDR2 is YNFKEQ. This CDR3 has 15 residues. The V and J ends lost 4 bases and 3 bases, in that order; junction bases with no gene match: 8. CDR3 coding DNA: TGTGCCAGCAGCCCCCAGCGGACTAGCAGCTACGAGCAGTACTTC. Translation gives CASSPQRTSSYEQYF.

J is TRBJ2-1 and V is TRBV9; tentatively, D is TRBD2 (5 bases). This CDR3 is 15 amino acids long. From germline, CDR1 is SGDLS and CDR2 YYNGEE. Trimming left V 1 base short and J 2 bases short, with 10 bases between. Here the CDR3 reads CASSVLAQAYNEQFF. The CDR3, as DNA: TGTGCCAGCAGCGTACTAGCCCAGGCCTACAATGAGCAGTTCTTC.

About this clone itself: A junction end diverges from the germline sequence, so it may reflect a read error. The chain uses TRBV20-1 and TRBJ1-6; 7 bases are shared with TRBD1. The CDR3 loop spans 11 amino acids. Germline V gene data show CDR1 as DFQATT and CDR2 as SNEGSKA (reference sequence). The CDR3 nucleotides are TGCAGTGCTAGAGATGGACAGGTCCCCCTATTT. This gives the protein CSARDGQVPLF.

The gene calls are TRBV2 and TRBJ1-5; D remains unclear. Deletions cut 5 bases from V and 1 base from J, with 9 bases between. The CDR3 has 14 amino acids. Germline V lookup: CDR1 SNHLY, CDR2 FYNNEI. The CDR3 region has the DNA TGTGCCAGCAGTACCCGCAGCAGCAATCAGCCCCAGCATTTT. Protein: CASSTRSSNQPQHF. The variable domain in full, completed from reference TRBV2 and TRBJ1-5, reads EPEVTQTPSHQVTQMGQEVILRCVPISNHLYFYWYRQILGQKVEFLVSFYNNEISEKSEIFDDQFSVERPDGSNFTLKIRSTKLEDSAMYFCASSTRSSNQPQHFGDGTRLSIL.

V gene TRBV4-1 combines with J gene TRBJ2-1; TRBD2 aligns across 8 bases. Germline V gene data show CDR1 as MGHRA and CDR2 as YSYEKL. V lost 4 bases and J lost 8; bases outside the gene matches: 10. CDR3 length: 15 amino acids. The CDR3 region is CASSLSGTRFDEQFF. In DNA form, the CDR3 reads TGCGCCAGCAGCCTTTCCGGGACTAGATTCGATGAGCAGTTCTTC.

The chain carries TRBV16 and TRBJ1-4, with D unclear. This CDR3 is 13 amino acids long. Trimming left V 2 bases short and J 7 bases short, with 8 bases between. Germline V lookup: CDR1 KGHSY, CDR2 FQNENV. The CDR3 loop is CASSQQVGEKLFF. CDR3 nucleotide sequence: TGTGCCAGCAGCCAACAAGTCGGTGAAAAACTGTTTTTT.

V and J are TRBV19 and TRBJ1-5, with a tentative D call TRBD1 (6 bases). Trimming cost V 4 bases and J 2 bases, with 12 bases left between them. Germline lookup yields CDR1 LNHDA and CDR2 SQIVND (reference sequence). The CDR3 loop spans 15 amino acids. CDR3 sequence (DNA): TGTGCCAGTAGTACGGACAGCTGGGGCAATCAGCCCCAGCATTTT. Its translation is CASSTDSWGNQPQHF.

The DNA for the CDR3 is TGTGCCAGTAGTATTGGGGACAGAAACACCGGGGAGCTGTTTTTT. Its protein product is CASSIGDRNTGELFF. V is TRBV19 and J is TRBJ2-2; 7 nucleotides match TRBD1. The germline V gene encodes CDR1 LNHDA and CDR2 SQIVND (reference sequence). The CDR3 loop spans 15 amino acids. The V gene end was trimmed by 3 bases and the J gene end by 2 bases; junction bases not matched to a gene: 3.

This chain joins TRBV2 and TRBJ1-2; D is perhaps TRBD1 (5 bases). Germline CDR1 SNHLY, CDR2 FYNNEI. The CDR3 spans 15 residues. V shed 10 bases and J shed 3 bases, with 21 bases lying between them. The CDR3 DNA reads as TGTGCCAACATGGGACGGGTCAGGAATTACTATGGCTACACCTTC. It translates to CANMGRVRNYYGYTF.

The CDR3 bases are TGTGCCAGCAGCTTGGAGGCAGCGAGCTCCTACAATGAGCAGTTCTTC. Protein sequence: CASSLEAASSYNEQFF. The chain couples TRBV5-6 to TRBJ2-1; D call uncertain. The CDR3 length is 16 residues. With 0 bases removed from V and 0 bases from J, the gap between germline ends came to 10 bases. Germline V lookup: CDR1 SGHDT, CDR2 YYEEEE.

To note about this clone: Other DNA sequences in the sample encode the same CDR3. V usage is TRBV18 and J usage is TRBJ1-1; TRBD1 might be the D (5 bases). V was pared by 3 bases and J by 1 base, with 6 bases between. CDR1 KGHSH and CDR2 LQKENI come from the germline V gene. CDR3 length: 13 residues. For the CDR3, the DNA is TGTGCCAGCTCACCGAGGGGGAACACTGAAGCTTTCTTT. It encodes CASSPRGNTEAFF.

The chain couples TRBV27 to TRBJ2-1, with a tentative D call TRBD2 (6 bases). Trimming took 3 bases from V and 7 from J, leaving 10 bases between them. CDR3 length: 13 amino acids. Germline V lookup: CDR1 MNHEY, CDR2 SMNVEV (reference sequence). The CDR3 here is CASSFTSWNEQFF. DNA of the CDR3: TGTGCCAGCAGTTTCACTAGCTGGAATGAGCAGTTCTTC.

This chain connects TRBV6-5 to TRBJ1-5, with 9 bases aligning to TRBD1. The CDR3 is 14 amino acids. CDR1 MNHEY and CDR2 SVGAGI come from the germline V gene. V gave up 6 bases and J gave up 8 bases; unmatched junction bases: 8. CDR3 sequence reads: CASRTGTGIEPQHF. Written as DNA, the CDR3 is TGTGCCAGCAGGACCGGGACAGGGATTGAGCCCCAGCATTTT.

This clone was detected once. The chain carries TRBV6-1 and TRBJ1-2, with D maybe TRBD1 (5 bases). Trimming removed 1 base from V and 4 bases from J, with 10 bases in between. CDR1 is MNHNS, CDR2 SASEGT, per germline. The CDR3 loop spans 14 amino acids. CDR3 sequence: CASSEEMGRYGYTF. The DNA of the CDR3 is TGTGCCAGCAGTGAAGAAATGGGACGCTATGGCTACACCTTC.

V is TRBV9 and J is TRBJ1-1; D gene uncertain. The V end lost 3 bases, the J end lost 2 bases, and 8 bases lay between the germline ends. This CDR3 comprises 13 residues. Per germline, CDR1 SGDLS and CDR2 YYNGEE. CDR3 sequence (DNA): TGTGCCAGCAGCGCGGACTTTAACACTGAAGCTTTCTTT. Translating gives CASSADFNTEAFF.

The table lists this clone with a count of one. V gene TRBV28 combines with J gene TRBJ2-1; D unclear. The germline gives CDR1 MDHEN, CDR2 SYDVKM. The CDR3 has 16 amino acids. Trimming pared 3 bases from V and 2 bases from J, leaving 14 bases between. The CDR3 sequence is CASSFMARPTYNEQFF. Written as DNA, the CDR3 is TGTGCCAGCAGTTTTATGGCTAGGCCAACCTACAATGAGCAGTTCTTC.

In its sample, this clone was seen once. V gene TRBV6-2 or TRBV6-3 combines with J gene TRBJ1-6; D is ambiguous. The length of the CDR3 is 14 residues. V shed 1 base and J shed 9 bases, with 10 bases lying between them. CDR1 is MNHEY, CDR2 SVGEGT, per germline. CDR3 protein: CASSYLDVGSPLHF. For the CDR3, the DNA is TGTGCCAGCAGTTACTTGGACGTTGGTTCACCCCTCCACTTT.